The T cell receptor (beta chain) described here comes from a study of regulatory T cells in long-lasting Graves disease (dated by TCRdb to about 2021). For context, the study as a whole: Newly diagnosed Graves' disease patients had taken antithyroid drugs for less than 3 months. A total of 35 or so samples underwent TCR sequencing: about 13 from persistent and some 20 from newly diagnosed Graves' disease patients. This study used TCR sequencing and RNA sequencing of peripheral blood to compare persistent Graves' disease patients against newly diagnosed Graves' disease patients. The study took place in China and was registered as a clinical trial. Overall study outcomes, separate from this receptor: The authors noted that the small sample size was a limitation that may lower accuracy. Compared with newly diagnosed patients, persistent Graves' disease patients had lower TCR Shannon entropy and fewer highly expanded clones, which suggests clonal expansion. Persistent patients shared more public clonotypes among themselves (2,741) than newly diagnosed patients did (over 950). Because the primary lesion, thyroid tissue, could not be accessed, the study looked at peripheral blood alone. Sequencing and analysis were limited to the TCR beta chain.

Libraries were built with multiplex PCR. TCRdb names Illumina HiSeq 4000 as the instrument used. CDR3 regions were amplified by Arm-PCR with iRepertoire HTBI primers to construct TCR beta libraries. Gel purification was performed on PCR products prior to sequencing. The published analysis was carried out like this. Across samples, roughly 60 TRBV and 14 TRBJ segments were identified and used for gene usage analysis of CDR3 amino acid clonotypes. Filtered high-quality paired reads were merged into contigs using COPE and FqMerger. BLAST was used to align contigs to the IMGT TRBV, TRBD and TRBJ reference genes, and CDR3 was defined following IMGT. Any clonotype with a frequency above 0.1% was counted as a highly expanded clone. Shannon entropy was used to measure repertoire diversity, and the Gini coefficient was used to measure V-J evenness. A clonotype was considered public if more than one individual shared it. The raw public reads went through TCRdb reprocessing: fastp at Q25, MiXCR clone calling, in-frame beta chains kept. Duplicate CDR3 protein sequences are folded into a single record with the most common DNA and genes. TCRdb, not the authors, supplied the V and J calls. The sample records more than 400,000 distinct CDR3 sequences, roughly 17% of which are singletons. The ten largest clones capture 12% of the sample.

Worth noting for this clonotype: Its antigen target is currently unknown. Qualities for individual bases were not recorded, and no much larger clone is one base off.

The sample's time point label is to be understood as: newly diagnosed GD, antithyroid drugs for less than 3 months. RNA was extracted from PBMCs in TRIzol for both TCR sequencing and RNA sequencing. The diagnosis of Graves' disease was made according to American Thyroid Association guidelines. Patients were recruited from an endocrinology department in Xi'an, China. Each patient gave 7 to 9.5 milliliters of peripheral blood, collected in an EDTA anticoagulant tube. PBMCs were isolated by Ficoll Paque Plus density gradient separation without further T cell sorting. An Agilent 2100 Bioanalyzer and agarose gel were used to check RNA quality, and a NanoDrop 2000 was used to measure RNA concentration. The same sample was also used in a study of T cells in Graves' hyperthyroidism and ophthalmopathy. The second source states: Graves' hyperthyroidism was defined as stable when no progression to ophthalmopathy occurred over 18 months of follow-up. Hyperthyroidism patients were aged 18 to 65 years and newly diagnosed, with disease duration of less than 2 months. Patients with uncontrolled infections, other autoimmune diseases, pregnancy or lactation were excluded. Diagnoses were established on the basis of clinical symptoms, serum thyroxine and TRAb, thyroid ultrasound, and orbital computed tomography. The TCR CDR3 was subjected to a first round of RT-PCR using the HTBI primer set and the Qiagen OneStep RT-PCR kit. Most expanded thyroid clonotypes (frequency above 0.001) were also detected in blood, a finding suggesting that blood repertoires may reflect thyroid immune responses. A 13 V-J signature model separated ophthalmopathy from stable hyperthyroidism, with 87.88% sensitivity and 81.08% specificity in cross-validation and 80%/75% in testing. During validation, the model predicted progression to ophthalmopathy a median of about 5.9 months ahead of onset, with more than 55% sensitivity and 72% to 80% specificity. To identify TCR V-J signatures that set the groups apart, the researchers used a discovery cohort of 95 to 100 patients, made up of under 45 with Graves' ophthalmopathy and 57 with stable Graves' hyperthyroidism. Prospective prediction of ophthalmopathy was tested in an independent validation cohort consisting of fewer than 20 hyperthyroidism patients and approximately 16 patients who later progressed to ophthalmopathy. The roughly 91 discovery patients were randomly divided into training and test sets at a 7:3 ratio. Thyroid tissue and blood T-cell repertoires from six Graves' hyperthyroidism patients were also compared in the study. After sampling, hyperthyroidism patients received methimazole starting at 30 mg daily, and ophthalmopathy patients received high-dose intravenous methylprednisolone. A second multiplex PCR round built the libraries, followed by size selection and purification. Libraries were sequenced paired-end with 100 bp reads on an Illumina HiSeq2000. SOAPnuke was used to process the raw data, with reads discarded if the reads contained adapters or uncalled bases, had a mean Phred below 15, or lacked an exact constant-primer or identifier match. High-quality paired reads were merged with COPE v1.2.5, and unique nucleotide sequences were defined as clonotypes. Clonotypes were aligned to IMGT TRBV, TRBD and TRBJ reference segments using MiTCR v1.1. Only V-J combinations with frequency above 0.0001, covering approximately 99% of repertoires, were analysed. The TCS score was defined as the ratio of F50 (clonal expansion) to E x V (chaos), calculated using BLOSUM62-based TCRdist between CDR3 peptides within each V-J. Welch's t-statistics and random forest reduced approximately 520 V-J features to about 12, which were used in a naive Bayes classifier (R e1071). No statistical method was used to fix the sample size in advance, and group allocation was not hidden from the investigators. According to the paper, TCR Vbeta CDR3 sequencing was carried out on approximately 140 peripheral blood samples, which came from approximately 43 ophthalmopathy, 70 to 80 hyperthyroidism and some 17 progressor patients.

The clonotype originates from a middle-aged man with Graves disease. Donor details come from another sample of the same person, matched by shared clones. The sequencing used peripheral blood mononuclear cells (PBMCs), collected at new diagnosis, from a patient treated with antithyroid drugs.

The bases read TGTGCCAGCACAAACAGCTTTTACGAGCAGTACTTC. This codes for CASTNSFYEQYF. The rearranged chain carries TRBV2 and TRBJ2-7; there is no confident call for the D gene. Relative to germline, V is 7 bases shorter and J is 4 bases shorter, with 11 bases between their ends. The CDR3 numbers 12 residues from cysteine through phenylalanine. Of the read, only the CDR3 DNA is kept; its 36 bases are in frame from base 1. According to the germline V gene, CDR1 reads SNHLY and CDR2 reads FYNNEI.